These 13 T cell receptor beta chains originate from one sample sequenced in a study of T cell changes during pregnancy in multiple sclerosis. Assay: immunoSEQ multiplex PCR; the TCRdb copy retains only in-frame clones and omits some. The data hold 35,000 to 50,000 clones, with around nine tenths observed a single time. The specimen was CD8+ T cells from peripheral blood mononuclear cells, collected in the third trimester of pregnancy. Source of these receptors: a female donor with multiple sclerosis, enrolled in a pregnancy study.

V usage is TRBV9 and J usage is TRBJ2-1; D is possibly TRBD2 (6 bases). The CDR3 loop spans 16 amino acids. V was shortened by 1 base and J by 6 bases, with 17 bases between the two germline ends. The germline V gene encodes CDR1 SGDLS and CDR2 YYNGEE. CDR3 nucleotide sequence: TGTGCCAGCAGCGTATTGTCAGGAGGGATGGTCAATGAGCAGTTCTTC. Translating gives CASSVLSGGMVNEQFF.

V gene TRBV19 combines with J gene TRBJ2-1; 12 bases line up with TRBD2. Germline V gives CDR1 LNHDA, CDR2 SQIVND (reference sequence). CDR3 size: 15 residues. With V trimmed by 7 bases and J by 10 bases, 11 bases remained unmatched. The CDR3 DNA sequence: TGTGCCAGTACTCTGCAGGGGCTAGCGGGGGGGGAGCAGTTCTTC. Translation: CASTLQGLAGGEQFF.

The gene calls are TRBV6-5 and TRBJ1-2; no reliable D call. The germline V gene has CDR1 MNHEY and CDR2 SVGAGI. The CDR3 is 13 residues long. V lost 2 bases and J 2 bases, leaving 6 bases between the germline ends. CDR3 DNA sequence: TGTGCCAGCAGTTACGAGGAGAACTATGGCTACACCTTC. Translation: CASSYEENYGYTF.

The J gene is TRBJ1-4, the V gene TRBV5-5; a weak D match, TRBD1 (6 bases). The germline V gene has CDR1 SGHKS and CDR2 YYEKEE (reference sequence). The CDR3 totals 15 residues. The ends were cut back, 1 base at V and 7 bases at J, with 14 bases in the middle. In DNA form, the CDR3 reads TGTGCCAGCAGCTTGAGTGGGGGCGAGTTTGAAAAACTGTTTTTT. This codes for CASSLSGGEFEKLFF.

The V gene is TRBV6-1, the J gene TRBJ1-6; 10 bases fit TRBD1. V dropped 3 bases and J dropped 8; count of bases not matched to a gene: 4. The CDR3 runs 15 residues. The germline gives CDR1 MNHNS, CDR2 SASEGT. In DNA, the CDR3 is TGTGCCAGCAGTGAGGGGACAGGGGACTATTCACCCCTCCACTTT. This translates into CASSEGTGDYSPLHF.

The CDR3 loop is CASRPGLNTEAFF. CDR3 DNA sequence: TGTGCCAGCAGGCCGGGGTTGAACACTGAAGCTTTCTTT. This chain joins TRBV28 and TRBJ1-1; no reliable D call. Trimming shortened V by 6 bases and J by 0 bases, and 8 bases separated the two germline ends. The CDR3 sequence is 13 residues long. The germline V gene has CDR1 MDHEN and CDR2 SYDVKM.

The chain carries TRBV27 and TRBJ1-2; D not certain. In germline, CDR1 is MNHEY, CDR2 SMNVEV (reference sequence). The CDR3 contains 17 residues. The V end lost 0 bases, the J end lost 4 bases, and 18 bases lay between the germline ends. The CDR3 DNA sequence: TGTGCCAGCAGTTTATCCCCCACGGCAGGCAGCACCTATGGCTACACCTTC. Translation gives CASSLSPTAGSTYGYTF.

The V gene is TRBV7-9, the J gene TRBJ2-3, with 7 bases identical to TRBD1. Germline V lookup: CDR1 SEHNR, CDR2 FQNEAQ (reference sequence). V was clipped by 2 bases and J by 5 bases; unmatched bases: 10. This CDR3 spans 16 amino acids. The CDR3 bases are TGTGCCAGCAGCTTAAGTCCGACAGGGTTGGAAGATACGCAGTATTTT. Its protein product is CASSLSPTGLEDTQYF.

The chain has TRBV4-1 and TRBJ2-1, with 15 bases fitting TRBD2. Losses at the gene ends were 4 bases for V and 6 bases for J; bases not matched to a gene: 4. Germline assignment: CDR1 MGHRA and CDR2 YSYEKL. The CDR3 is 16 residues long. In DNA form, the CDR3 reads TGCGCCAGCAGCCCTGGGACTAGCGGGAGGTCCAATGAGCAGTTCTTC. Amino acid sequence: CASSPGTSGRSNEQFF.

The chain recombines TRBV4-3 with TRBJ2-3, with 9 positions matching TRBD2. The junction had 4 bases not matched to a gene; V was cut back by 1 base and J by 5 bases. From germline, CDR1 is LGHNA and CDR2 YSLEER. The CDR3 length is 15 residues. DNA of the CDR3: TGCGCCAGCAGCCAAGGGCGGGGGGGCTTAGATACGCAGTATTTT. Amino acids: CASSQGRGGLDTQYF.

This clone was counted a few times. The chain joins TRBV5-6 to TRBJ2-1; the match to TRBD1 covers 8 bases. Germline trimming cut 0 bases from V and 9 bases from J; bases unmatched to any gene: 11. This CDR3 has 16 residues. Germline-derived CDR1 and CDR2 are SGHDT and YYEEEE. Here the CDR3 DNA reads TGTGCCAGCAGCTTGGCGTCGCAGGGGGCGAGAGGTGAGCAGTTCTTC. Amino acids: CASSLASQGARGEQFF.

The V and J genes are TRBV28 and TRBJ1-1; 8 bases are a match to TRBD1. The CDR3 length is 14 residues. CDR1 and CDR2 from the germline V gene are MDHEN and SYDVKM. J was trimmed by 5 bases and V by 6 bases; bases with no gene match: 8. This CDR3 is CASSLITGGTEAFF. CDR3 sequence (DNA): TGTGCCAGCAGCCTTATTACAGGGGGTACTGAAGCTTTCTTT.

The chain combines TRBV2 with TRBJ1-6; 7 nucleotides line up with TRBD1. Germline CDR1 and CDR2: SNHLY and FYNNEI. V shed 5 bases and J 7 bases; nucleotides not matched to a gene: 11. CDR3 length: 16 residues. The CDR3 region is CASSFNRQGRNSPLHF. CDR3 DNA: TGTGCCAGCAGTTTCAACCGACAGGGTAGGAATTCACCCCTCCACTTT. The full variable domain, its missing parts supplied by reference TRBV2 and TRBJ1-6, is EPEVTQTPSHQVTQMGQEVILRCVPISNHLYFYWYRQILGQKVEFLVSFYNNEISEKSEIFDDQFSVERPDGSNFTLKIRSTKLEDSAMYFCASSFNRQGRNSPLHFGNGTRLTVT.